This T cell receptor (beta chain) was recovered during a study of cytomegalovirus exposure and HLA in healthy donors. General observations from the study: As a later analysis revealed, the rate of TCR association differed by HLA locus, with DRB1 most and HLA-C fewest.

To note about this clone: Its target is unknown.

PCR used 60 Vbeta primers and 13 Jbeta primers. Repertoires were generated with immunoSEQ multiplex PCR, while TCRdb's copy carries only in-frame clones and drops some. The profile shows under 200,000 clones, about two thirds of them singletons. The specimen was PBMCs. This receptor was obtained from a young woman in good health and CMV-seropositive.

CDR3 in DNA: TGTGCCAGCACACCGGACAGTCGATATAGCAATCAGCCCCAGCATTTT. It codes for CASTPDSRYSNQPQHF. This rearrangement joins TRBV28 to TRBJ1-5, with D tentatively TRBD1 (6 bases). The CDR3 is 16 amino acids. Germline lookup yields CDR1 MDHEN and CDR2 SYDVKM. V lost 7 bases and J 0 bases, leaving 16 bases between the germline ends.